The next 29 T cell receptor beta chains were all read from a single sample in a study of Ad26.COV2.S vaccination and SARS-CoV-2 variants. Produced via immunoSEQ multiplex PCR; TCRdb's table is partial and in-frame only. This sample has about 350,000 clones; roughly 90% occur once, and the top ten carry just under 5%. The treatment here: some 20 received Ad26.COV2.S at low or high dose, single or two shots; roughly 5 received placebo; per-sample allocation not given. Samples were taken on day 63 after the first vaccine or placebo injection. The specimen comprised peripheral blood, sampled in a trial of Ad26.COV2.S vaccine versus placebo. The receptor source for this set is a person between 18 and 65 years old who received the Ad26.COV2.S COVID-19 vaccine or a placebo.

CDR3: CASSPRGQKTQYF. The CDR3 bases are TGTGCCAGCAGCCCCAGGGGTCAAAAGACCCAGTACTTC. The chain carries TRBV11-1 and TRBJ2-5, with a tentative D call TRBD1 (6 bases). This CDR3 is 13 amino acids long. Trimming took 5 bases from V and 6 from J, leaving 13 bases between them. Per germline, CDR1 SGHAT and CDR2 FQDESV (reference sequence).

The gene calls are TRBV2 and TRBJ1-1, with D unresolved. This CDR3 is built from 13 residues. Trimming removed 3 bases at V and 1 base at J, with 6 bases between. CDR1 SNHLY and CDR2 FYNNEI come from the germline V gene. Here the CDR3 reads CASSEWQNTEAFF. The CDR3 DNA follows: TGTGCCAGCAGTGAGTGGCAGAACACTGAAGCTTTCTTT.

This rearrangement joins TRBV27 to TRBJ1-4; no definite D call. CDR3 size: 12 residues. Trimming took 7 bases from V and 5 from J, leaving 8 bases between them. Germline lookup yields CDR1 MNHEY and CDR2 SMNVEV (reference sequence). CDR3 DNA sequence: TGTGCCAGCACCACGGGAAATGAAAAACTGTTTTTT. Its protein product is CASTTGNEKLFF.

The chain couples TRBV5-4 to TRBJ2-5; 8 nucleotides align to TRBD2. CDR1 and CDR2 from the germline V gene are SGHNT and YYREEE (reference sequence). CDR3 size: 16 residues. The trim removed 2 bases at V and 3 bases at J, leaving 9 bases unmatched. This CDR3 reads CASSFKVLAGEETQYF. Written as DNA, the CDR3 is TGTGCCAGCAGCTTCAAGGTGCTAGCGGGTGAAGAGACCCAGTACTTC.

This chain joins TRBV18 and TRBJ1-3, with a tentative D call TRBD1 (6 bases). CDR1 and CDR2 from the germline V gene are KGHSH and LQKENI. This CDR3 has 14 amino acids. V gave up 3 bases and J gave up 8 bases, with 14 bases separating them. CDR3 protein: CASSPAGEVDTIYF. Here the CDR3 DNA reads TGTGCCAGCTCACCGGCAGGGGAGGTAGACACCATATATTTT. The whole variable domain, filled in from reference TRBV18 and TRBJ1-3, reads NAGVMQNPRHLVRRRGQEARLRCSPMKGHSHVYWYRQLPEEGLKFMVYLQKENIIDESGMPKERFSAEFPKEGPSILRIQQVVRGDSAAYFCASSPAGEVDTIYFGEGSWLTVV.

The chain employs TRBV5-1 and TRBJ2-1; tentatively, D is TRBD1 (5 bases). The CDR3 spans 16 residues. Per germline, CDR1 SGHRS and CDR2 YFSETQ. Trimming cost V 0 bases and J 0 bases, with 10 bases left between them. The CDR3 coding sequence is TGCGCCAGCAGCTTGGGGGGCAGTAGCTCCTACAATGAGCAGTTCTTC. It encodes CASSLGGSSSYNEQFF.

The chain uses TRBV5-1 and TRBJ2-3, with D perhaps TRBD2 (5 bases). CDR1 is SGHRS, CDR2 YFSETQ, per germline. Trimming took off 0 bases at V and 5 bases at J, with 16 bases between the two ends. The CDR3 length is 16 residues. The CDR3 DNA sequence: TGCGCCAGCAGCTTGGACGGGAATAGAGTAGGAGATACGCAGTATTTT. Protein sequence: CASSLDGNRVGDTQYF.

The chain combines TRBV12-3 or TRBV12-4 with TRBJ2-2; D is unresolved. The CDR3 totals 13 residues. Trimming cost V 6 bases and J 1 base, with 6 bases left between them. The CDR3 nucleotides are TGTGCCAGCAGCTGGGGGAACACCGGGGAGCTGTTTTTT. Amino acid sequence: CASSWGNTGELFF.

This chain uses TRBV7-8 with TRBJ2-7, with 8 bases fitting TRBD1. Trimming cost V 5 bases and J 6 bases; bases outside gene matches: 9. The CDR3 is made up of 14 amino acids. Germline V lookup: CDR1 SGHVS, CDR2 FQNEAQ. This chain's CDR3 is CASSPLDRGGEQYF. The CDR3 DNA reads as TGTGCCAGCAGCCCACTTGACAGGGGTGGCGAGCAGTACTTC.

The chain recombines TRBV3-1 (or the pseudogene TRBV3-2) with TRBJ1-3, with a weak D call TRBD1 (5 bases). V was pared by 1 base and J by 0 bases, with 10 bases between. CDR3 length equals 16 residues. Germline CDR1 reads LGHDT; CDR2 reads YNNKEL (reference sequence). The chain's CDR3 is CASSQGGVRSGNTIYF. DNA of the CDR3: TGTGCCAGCAGCCAAGGGGGGGTTCGCTCTGGAAACACCATATATTTT.

The chain is built from TRBV2 and TRBJ2-3, with a tentative D call TRBD2 (5 bases). CDR1 is SNHLY and CDR2 is FYNNEI in the germline V gene. The CDR3 loop spans 14 amino acids. The V gene lost 6 bases and the J gene lost 2 bases, with 12 bases spanning the gap. CDR3 in amino acids: CASRERSSTDTQYF. CDR3 DNA: TGTGCCAGCAGGGAGCGGAGCTCCACAGATACGCAGTATTTT.

The chain joins TRBV10-3 to TRBJ1-1; possibly TRBD1 for D (5 bases). The V end was cut by 7 bases, the J end by 1 base, with 10 bases between. Germline CDR1 ENHRY, CDR2 SYGVKD. The CDR3 is 13 residues long. The CDR3 DNA reads TGTGCCATCACCAGAGACAGGAACACTGAAGCTTTCTTT. Amino acid sequence: CAITRDRNTEAFF.

The rearrangement links TRBV12-5 to TRBJ2-2; no definite D call. The CDR3 is 14 amino acids. The V end was cut by 3 bases, the J end by 3 bases, with 8 bases between. CDR1 is LGHNT, CDR2 FRNRAP, per germline. The CDR3 is CASGLPLYTGELFF. CDR3 coding DNA: TGTGCTAGTGGTTTACCCCTCTACACCGGGGAGCTGTTTTTT.

The chain combines TRBV27 with TRBJ1-1, with D unresolved. The germline V gene encodes CDR1 MNHEY and CDR2 SMNVEV (reference sequence). The CDR3 is 13 amino acids. Trimming stripped 5 bases from V and 1 base from J, with 8 bases between. CDR3 amino acids: CASSPSQNTEAFF. Here the CDR3 DNA reads TGTGCCAGCAGTCCCTCTCAGAACACTGAAGCTTTCTTT.

The chain is built from TRBV12-3 or TRBV12-4 and TRBJ2-2; no firm D call. V was cut by 10 bases and J by 5 bases, with 8 bases left in between. This CDR3 is built from 11 residues. CDR3 bases: TGTGCCATCAAGAAGACCGGGGAGCTGTTTTTT. Protein sequence: CAIKKTGELFF.

The J gene is TRBJ1-1, the V gene TRBV12-5; TRBD1 is a possible D gene (6 bases). Germline CDR1 reads LGHNT; CDR2 reads FRNRAP. V lost 6 bases and J 6 bases, leaving 11 bases between the germline ends. This CDR3 is built from 12 residues. CDR3 sequence: CASGMDRSEAFF. The CDR3 bases are TGTGCTAGTGGAATGGACAGATCTGAAGCTTTCTTT.

The rearrangement uses TRBV9 and TRBJ1-2, with unresolved D. This CDR3 is built from 14 residues. The V gene lost 4 bases and the J gene lost 5 bases, with 15 bases spanning the gap. Per the germline V gene, CDR1 is SGDLS and CDR2 is YYNGEE. The CDR3 loop is CASSPEGRPYGYTF. CDR3 DNA: TGTGCCAGCAGCCCTGAGGGTCGGCCGTATGGCTACACCTTC.

The chain carries TRBV7-9 and TRBJ2-7; TRBD2 is a possible D gene (5 bases). V lost 3 bases and J lost 0, with 18 bases in between. Germline V gives CDR1 SEHNR, CDR2 FQNEAQ (reference sequence). CDR3 size: 17 residues. The CDR3 sequence is CASSLVRMGGSSYEQYF. For the CDR3, the DNA is TGTGCCAGCAGCTTGGTGCGGATGGGCGGGTCCTCCTACGAGCAGTACTTC.

The rearrangement uses TRBV28 and TRBJ1-2; the D gene is possibly TRBD1 (6 bases). Germline CDR1 is MDHEN and CDR2 is SYDVKM. CDR3 size: 13 residues. The germline V and J ends were trimmed by 3 bases and 2 bases, with 7 bases remaining between them. The CDR3 DNA is TGTGCCAGCAGTTTCGGGGGCAACTATGGCTACACCTTC. This sequence encodes CASSFGGNYGYTF.

The rearrangement links TRBV5-1 to TRBJ2-7; tentative D call: TRBD1 (5 bases). The CDR3 has 13 amino acids. Germline-derived CDR1 and CDR2 are SGHRS and YFSETQ. V dropped 4 bases and J dropped 0 bases, with 8 bases sitting between them. Here the CDR3 DNA reads TGCGCCAGCAGCACAGGAGACTCCTACGAGCAGTACTTC. This gives the protein CASSTGDSYEQYF.

The V gene is TRBV9, the J gene TRBJ1-6; D uncertain. The CDR3 covers 15 residues. The germline V gene has CDR1 SGDLS and CDR2 YYNGEE. V lost 0 bases and J 2 bases, leaving 6 bases between the germline ends. CDR3 DNA: TGTGCCAGCAGCGTAGAGGAGACCTATAATTCACCCCTCCACTTT. It specifies CASSVEETYNSPLHF.

This chain joins TRBV4-1 and TRBJ2-7; D uncertain. Germline V gives CDR1 MGHRA, CDR2 YSYEKL. V lost 1 base and J lost 4, with 8 bases in between. The CDR3 has 13 amino acids. CDR3 protein: CASSQAPSYEQYF. The CDR3 coding sequence is TGCGCCAGCAGCCAAGCCCCCAGTTACGAGCAGTACTTC.

This clone was observed many times. The gene calls are TRBV2 and TRBJ2-5; the D gene could be TRBD1 or TRBD2 (6 bases each). The V end was cut by 6 bases, the J end by 0 bases, with 11 bases between. Germline V gene sequence: CDR1 SNHLY, CDR2 FYNNEI. This CDR3 is built from 14 residues. The CDR3 DNA sequence: TGTGCCAGCAGAAGGAGGGGGTACCAAGAGACCCAGTACTTC. It encodes CASRRRGYQETQYF.

CDR3 nucleotide sequence: TGTGCCAGCAGCTTAAGAGTTGGCGATTCTAACTATGGCTACACCTTC. This gives the protein CASSLRVGDSNYGYTF. The chain employs TRBV7-8 and TRBJ1-2, with D unresolved. V was shortened by 2 bases and J by 0 bases, with 13 bases between the two germline ends. The length of the CDR3 is 16 residues. Germline V lookup: CDR1 SGHVS, CDR2 FQNEAQ.

The V call is TRBV28, the J call TRBJ2-3; no firm D call. V was shortened by 5 bases and J by 2 bases, with 17 bases between the two germline ends. Per germline, CDR1 MDHEN and CDR2 SYDVKM. The CDR3 is 16 amino acids. CDR3: CASSPRVDGNTDTQYF. The CDR3 DNA reads TGTGCCAGCAGTCCGAGAGTAGATGGAAACACAGATACGCAGTATTTT.

J is TRBJ1-2 and V is TRBV2; D not resolved. The V end lost 2 bases, the J end lost 8 bases, and 9 bases lay between the germline ends. The germline gives CDR1 SNHLY, CDR2 FYNNEI. CDR3 size: 12 residues. The CDR3 here is CASSENNAGYTF. The CDR3 nucleotides are TGTGCCAGCAGTGAAAACAACGCGGGCTACACCTTC.

The rearrangement joins TRBV28 to TRBJ1-2; TRBD1 matches 8 bases. From germline, CDR1 is MDHEN and CDR2 SYDVKM. The CDR3 is made up of 15 amino acids. Trimming cost V 3 bases and J 4 bases; bases outside gene matches: 7. The CDR3 DNA reads as TGTGCCAGCAGTTTTGAGGCAGGGGGCCGCTATGGCTACACCTTC. This translates into CASSFEAGGRYGYTF.

The chain is built from TRBV10-3 and TRBJ1-1; 7 bases match TRBD1. This CDR3 has 13 amino acids. V dropped 7 bases and J dropped 1; count of bases not matched to a gene: 3. Germline CDR1 reads ENHRY; CDR2 reads SYGVKD. The chain's CDR3 is CAINKGANTEAFF. The CDR3 bases are TGTGCCATCAATAAGGGGGCGAACACTGAAGCTTTCTTT.

This chain uses TRBV6-1 with TRBJ2-2; a weak D match, TRBD2 (5 bases). Germline CDR1 reads MNHNS; CDR2 reads SASEGT. CDR3 length: 16 residues. The ends were cut back, 0 bases at V and 6 bases at J, with 14 bases in the middle. DNA of the CDR3: TGTGCCAGCAGTGAAGCACTACGGCCCGGGGCCGGGGAGCTGTTTTTT. Translation gives CASSEALRPGAGELFF.